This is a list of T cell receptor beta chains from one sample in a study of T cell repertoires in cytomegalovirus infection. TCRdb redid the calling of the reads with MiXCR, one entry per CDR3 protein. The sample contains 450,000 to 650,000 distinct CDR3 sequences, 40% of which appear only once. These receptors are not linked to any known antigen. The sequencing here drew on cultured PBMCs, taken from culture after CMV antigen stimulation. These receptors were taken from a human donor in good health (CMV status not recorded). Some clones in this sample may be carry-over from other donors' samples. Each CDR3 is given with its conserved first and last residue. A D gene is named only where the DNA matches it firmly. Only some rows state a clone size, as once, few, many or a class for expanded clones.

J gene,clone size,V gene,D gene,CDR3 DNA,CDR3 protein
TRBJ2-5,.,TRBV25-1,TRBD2,TGTGCCAGCAGTGACAGCGGGAGGGTAGAGACCCAGTACTTC,CASSDSGRVETQYF
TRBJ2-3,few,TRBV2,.,TGTGCCATCTTCCAGCGGCGAACAGATACGCAGTATTTT,CAIFQRRTDTQYF
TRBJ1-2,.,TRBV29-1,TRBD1,TGCAGCGTCGGGACAGAGATCTATGGCTACACCTTC,CSVGTEIYGYTF
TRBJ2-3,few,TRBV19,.,TGTGCCAGTAAGGACTGGGCCCTCACAGATACGCAGTATTTT,CASKDWALTDTQYF
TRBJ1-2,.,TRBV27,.,TGTGCCAGCAGTTTACCCGGCCTACCCGGAGGCTACACCTTC,CASSLPGLPGGYTF
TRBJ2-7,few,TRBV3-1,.,TGTGCCAGCAGCCACGGGGGCTCCTACGAGCAGTACTTC,CASSHGGSYEQYF
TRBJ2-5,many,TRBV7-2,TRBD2,TGTGCCAGCACCCTAGCGGGGGGTACCCAAGAGACCCAGTACTTC,CASTLAGGTQETQYF
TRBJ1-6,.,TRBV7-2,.,TGTGCCAGCAGCCCCGGCCTGCCTGGGAGCTCCTATAATTCACCCCTCCACTTT,CASSPGLPGSSYNSPLHF
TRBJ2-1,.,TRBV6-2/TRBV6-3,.,TGTGCCAGCAGTTACCAAGTAGAACGCTGGGGCAATGAGCAGTTCTTC,CASSYQVERWGNEQFF
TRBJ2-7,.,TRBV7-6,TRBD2,TGTGCCAGCAGCTTTACCCCGGGACTAGCGGGATCCTACGAGCAGTACTTC,CASSFTPGLAGSYEQYF
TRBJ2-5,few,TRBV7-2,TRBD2,TGTGCCAGCAGCTTAGGAAGCGCGGGGGGTTTGAAGACCCAGTACTTC,CASSLGSAGGLKTQYF
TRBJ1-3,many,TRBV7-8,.,TGTGCCAGCAGGGACAGCTCTGGAAACACCATATATTTT,CASRDSSGNTIYF
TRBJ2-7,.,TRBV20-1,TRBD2,TGCAGTGCTAGCCAGGGGGTAGCGGGAGTTGGAGAGCAGTACTTC,CSASQGVAGVGEQYF
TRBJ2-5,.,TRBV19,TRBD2,TGTGCCAGTGCTCTAGCGGTTCAAGAGACCCAGTACTTC,CASALAVQETQYF
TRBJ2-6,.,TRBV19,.,TGTGCCAGTAGTATCGCGGGGGGGGCCAACGTCCTGACTTTC,CASSIAGGANVLTF
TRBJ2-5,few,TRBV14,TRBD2,TGTGCCAGCGCGGTCGGAACGGGGGGGGATCAAGAGACCCAGTACTTC,CASAVGTGGDQETQYF
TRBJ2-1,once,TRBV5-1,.,TGCGCCAGCAGCTTCCGACTTAATGAGCAGTTCTTC,CASSFRLNEQFF